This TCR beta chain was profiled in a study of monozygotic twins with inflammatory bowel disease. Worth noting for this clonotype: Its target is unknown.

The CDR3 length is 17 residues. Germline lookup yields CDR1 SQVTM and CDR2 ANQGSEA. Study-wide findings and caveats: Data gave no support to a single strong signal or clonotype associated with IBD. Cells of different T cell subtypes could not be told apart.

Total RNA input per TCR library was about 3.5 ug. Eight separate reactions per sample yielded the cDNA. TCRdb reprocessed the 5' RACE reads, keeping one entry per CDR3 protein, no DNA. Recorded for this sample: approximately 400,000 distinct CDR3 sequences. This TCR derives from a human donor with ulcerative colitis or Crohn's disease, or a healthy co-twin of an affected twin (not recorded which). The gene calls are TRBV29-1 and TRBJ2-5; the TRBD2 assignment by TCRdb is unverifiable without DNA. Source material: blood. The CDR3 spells CSVIGTSLAVYQETQYF. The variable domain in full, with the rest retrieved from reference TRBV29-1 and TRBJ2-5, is SAVISQKPSRDICQRGTSLTIQCQVDSQVTMMFWYRQQPGQSLTLIATANQGSEATYESGFVIDKFPISRPNLTFSTLTVSNMSPEDSSIYLCSVIGTSLAVYQETQYFGPGTRLLVL.